The sequence of this T cell receptor beta chain was determined in a study of T cells after yellow fever vaccination. Study findings and constraints: Among primary-vaccination clones, most reappeared after the booster, at 96% for CD4 and approximately 90% for CD8. Overlap between CD4 and CD8 compartments was detected for a small share of clonotypes.

The CDR3 spans 15 residues. Notes on this clonotype: Its target is not known.

The TCR cDNA carried a universal primer site and UMIs from 5'RACE template switching. TCRdb re-derived calls from the 5' RACE reads in MiXCR, one entry per CDR3 protein. The data hold some 560,000 distinct CDR3 sequences, with over 15% observed a single time. The rearrangement joins TRBV21-1 to TRBJ2-1; the DNA was not compared with TRBD1, the D call given in the table. TRBV21-1 is deemed a pseudogene. This TCR was sampled from a man aged 25 to 45 who received the YFV17D yellow fever vaccine. Sample: PBMCs, taken 15 days after the yellow fever booster vaccination. For the CDR3, the DNA is TGTGCCAGCAGCAAAAGGACAGGTCGAGGCAATGAGCAGTTCTTC. Translation gives CASSKRTGRGNEQFF.